This T cell receptor beta chain was identified in a study of blood T cells in healthy people across ages (dated by TCRdb to the mid-2010s). With regard to the full study: Template switching captured roughly one uniquely barcoded TCR beta cDNA molecule per two T cells in model experiments. To avoid experimental bias, donors of different ages were spread randomly across the sequencing lanes. For two donors (one aged 18 to 30 and one aged 80 or older), the study analyzed two additional independent replicas of 1 million unique cDNA reads from the same blood draw. Donors were grouped into four age groups: young (average approximately 15 years), middle-aged (roughly 40), aged (around 60) and long-lived (just over 80). Age-related changes in TCR beta repertoire diversity were measured in the study by deep sequencing normalized with unique cDNA molecular identifiers.

The roughly 39 donors, aged 6 to 90 years, were systemically healthy Caucasian individuals from Russia. Around 9.7 milliliters of peripheral blood were collected from each donor into EDTA-treated Vacutainer tubes. Ficoll-Paque density-gradient centrifugation was used to isolate PBMCs, with at least 6 million per sample. Trizol reagent was used to extract total RNA from PBMCs, with at least 5.5 micrograms per sample. For every donor, flow cytometry on a PBMC aliquot measured the percentage of naive CD45RAhigh/CD27high T cells. This clonotype was recorded many times. No cognate antigen has been identified for it. The sample holds no much larger clone one base away, and base qualities are not on file. Results and caveats for the whole study, not just this receptor: Because the CMV infection status of the donors was unknown, age-related changes in expanded clonotypes may potentially have been confounded. Compared with the aged group, the long-lived group had more naive CD4+ T cells, fewer expanded clones and increased TCR diversity, a pattern suggesting age selection. As age increased, observed TCR beta diversity per million T cells dropped in a roughly linear way, and a significant reduction was already evident by age around 41. Conclusive comparison of naive and antigen-experienced compartments was prevented by the profiling of bulk unsorted PBMCs. A strong correlation was found between observed TCR beta diversity and the percentage of naive T cells measured by flow cytometry. Estimates of total diversity from one million sequenced T cells were regarded as lower bounds and underestimates.

Per the germline V gene, SGDLS is the CDR1 and YYNGEE is the CDR2. The CDR3 sequence holds 17 residues, the cysteine and phenylalanine included. Solely the CDR3 DNA is kept, with 51 bases framed from the first base. A distance of 21 bases separates the germline ends of V and J, which lose 4 bases and 1 base respectively. Preparation of the library involved 5' RACE. These reads were obtained on an Illumina HiSeq 2500. A second PCR of about 7 to 12 cycles was performed with a sample-barcoded 5' primer and a J-beta primer mix. A template-switch 5' adaptor carrying 12 random nucleotides introduced a unique molecular identifier onto each TCR beta cDNA molecule. Each sample yielded at least 2.5 million CDR3-containing paired-end reads. First-strand cDNA was synthesized from all RNA with the Mint cDNA synthesis kit, primed by a TRBC-specific oligonucleotide. After uracil-DNA glycosylase treatment, a first 18-cycle PCR used universal primers M1SS and BC2_uni_R on all cDNA. As for the original processing: Normalization of each sample was performed by random selection of 1 million high-quality reads, each carrying a distinct molecular identifier. Instead of being binned into consensus sequences, reads with shared molecular identifiers were discarded. MiTCR, set to a Q25 quality threshold and the strictest error-elimination algorithm, was used for CDR3 identification, clonotype clustering and error correction. A nonparametric unseen species model with Euler transformation was used to estimate lower-bound total TCR beta diversity. TCRdb itself trimmed the public reads at Q25 with fastp, ran MiXCR and retained productive beta chains. Every distinct CDR3 protein forms one entry, paired with its most common genes and DNA. TCRdb's processing, not the study's, gives the V and J calls here. The sample contains around 1,500,000 distinct CDR3 sequences, 28% of them found a single time. The top ten constitute 6.5% to 8.5% of the sample.

This clonotype originated in a woman in her thirties in good health. The chain was built from TRBV9 and TRBJ2-7; the D segment could be TRBD2, given 8 matching bases. The material sequenced was blood. The base sequence is TGTGCCAGCAGCCCGCACGAGGGGGCGGGGGGATCCTACGAGCAGTACTTC. Its coded protein is CASSPHEGAGGSYEQYF.